Detailed here is one T cell receptor (beta chain). Compared with germline, one end of the junction differs, possibly owing to a read error. This CDR3 spans 12 amino acids. Germline V lookup: CDR1 SGHTA, CDR2 FQGNSA. This sample was included in a study of cytomegalovirus exposure and HLA in healthy donors. This PCR relied on a set of 60 Vbeta primers and 13 Jbeta primers. Libraries were prepared by immunoSEQ multiplex PCR; TCRdb keeps only in-frame clonotypes and omits some of them. Of around 90,000 clones detected, about two thirds appear once; the ten largest clones hold around 5.5%. This chain connects TRBV7-2 to TRBJ2-1; possible D gene TRBD2, 6 bases. The TCR comes from a woman in her 30s in good health and CMV-seropositive. The sequenced material came from PBMCs. CDR3 nucleotide sequence: TGTGCCAGCAGCTTAGTGGCTACTAGCCTCGTCTTC. Protein product: CASSLVATSLVF.